This T cell receptor beta chain is drawn from a study of T cell repertoires in cytomegalovirus infection. As for the study in general: Both a matching HLA type and CMV infection were indicated by public TCR beta signatures.

Remarks on this clonotype: Its target is unknown.

This CDR3 spans 14 amino acids. V lost 5 bases and J lost 2, with 12 bases in between. Germline CDR1 reads SGHTA; CDR2 reads FQGNSA. Broader study findings: Accumulated public TCR beta family frequency recognized individuals carrying CMV together with the relevant HLA.

TCRdb reanalysed the reads using MiXCR and keeps one entry per CDR3 protein. This sample has approximately 600,000 distinct CDR3 sequences, with over 35% found just once. The receptor's source is a human donor in good health (CMV status not recorded). Some clones in this sample may be carry-over from other donors' samples. The source was cultured PBMCs, collected from culture after CMV antigen stimulation. This chain uses TRBV7-2 with TRBJ2-5; D may be TRBD1 (5 bases). This CDR3 reads CASSKGYVQETQYF. The CDR3 DNA sequence: TGTGCCAGCAGCAAGGGGTACGTGCAAGAGACCCAGTACTTC.